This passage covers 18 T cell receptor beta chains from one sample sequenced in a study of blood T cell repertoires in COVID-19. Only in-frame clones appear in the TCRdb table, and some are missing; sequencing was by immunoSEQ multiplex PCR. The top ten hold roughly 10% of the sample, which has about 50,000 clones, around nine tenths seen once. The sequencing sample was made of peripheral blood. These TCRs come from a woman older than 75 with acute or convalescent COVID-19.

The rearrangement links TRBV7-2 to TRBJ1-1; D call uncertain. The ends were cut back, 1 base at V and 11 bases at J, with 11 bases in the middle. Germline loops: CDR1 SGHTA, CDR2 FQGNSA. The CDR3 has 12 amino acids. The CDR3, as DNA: TGTGCCAGCAGCTTAGGTTCCAGGAGGGCTTTCTTT. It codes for CASSLGSRRAFF. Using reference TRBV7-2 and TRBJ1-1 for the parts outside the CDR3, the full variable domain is GAGVSQSPSNKVTEKGKDVELRCDPISGHTALYWYRQSLGQGLEFLIYFQGNSAPDKSGLPSDRFSAERTGGSVSTLTIQRTQQEDSAVYLCASSLGSRRAFFGQGTRLTVV.

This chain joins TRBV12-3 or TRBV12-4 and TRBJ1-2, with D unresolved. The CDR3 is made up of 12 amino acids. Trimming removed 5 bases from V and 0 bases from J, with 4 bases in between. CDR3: CASSPANYGYTF. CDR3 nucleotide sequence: TGTGCCAGCAGTCCAGCTAACTATGGCTACACCTTC.

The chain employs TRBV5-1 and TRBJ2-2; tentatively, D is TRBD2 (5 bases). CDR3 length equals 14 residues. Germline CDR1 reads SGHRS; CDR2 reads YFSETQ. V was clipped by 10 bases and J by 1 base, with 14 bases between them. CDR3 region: CASSAGMNTGELFF. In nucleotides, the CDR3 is TGCGCCTCTTCGGCGGGCATGAACACCGGGGAGCTGTTTTTT.

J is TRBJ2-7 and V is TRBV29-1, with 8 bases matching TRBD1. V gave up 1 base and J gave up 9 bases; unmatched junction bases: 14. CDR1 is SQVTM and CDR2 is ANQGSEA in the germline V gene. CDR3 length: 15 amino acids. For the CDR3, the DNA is TGCAGCGTTGAAGGTGGCGGGACAGGAATCACCGTGCAGTACTTC. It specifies CSVEGGGTGITVQYF.

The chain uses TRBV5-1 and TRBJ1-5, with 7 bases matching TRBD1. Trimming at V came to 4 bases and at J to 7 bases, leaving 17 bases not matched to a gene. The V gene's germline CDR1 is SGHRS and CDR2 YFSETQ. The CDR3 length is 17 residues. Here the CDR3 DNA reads TGCGCCAGCAGCCTACTCTCCCAGGACAGGATACGGCAGCCCCAGCATTTT. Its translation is CASSLLSQDRIRQPQHF. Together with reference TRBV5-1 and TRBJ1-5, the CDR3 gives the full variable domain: KAGVTQTPRYLIKTRGQQVTLSCSPISGHRSVSWYQQTPGQGLQFLFEYFSETQRNKGNFPGRFSGRQFSNSRSEMNVSTLELGDSALYLCASSLLSQDRIRQPQHFGDGTRLSIL.

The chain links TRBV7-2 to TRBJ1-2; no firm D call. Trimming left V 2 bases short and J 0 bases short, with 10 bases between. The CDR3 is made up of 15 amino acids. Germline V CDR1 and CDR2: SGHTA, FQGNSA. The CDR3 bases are TGTGCCAGCAGCTTATCACCGCCAGCTAACTATGGCTACACCTTC. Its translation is CASSLSPPANYGYTF.

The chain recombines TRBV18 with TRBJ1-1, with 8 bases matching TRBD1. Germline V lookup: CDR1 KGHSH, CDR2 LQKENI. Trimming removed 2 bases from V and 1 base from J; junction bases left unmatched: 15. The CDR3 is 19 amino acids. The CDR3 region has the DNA TGTGCCAGCTCACCAGGTACTGGACAGGGCTTAAGGAAGAACACTGAAGCTTTCTTT. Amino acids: CASSPGTGQGLRKNTEAFF.

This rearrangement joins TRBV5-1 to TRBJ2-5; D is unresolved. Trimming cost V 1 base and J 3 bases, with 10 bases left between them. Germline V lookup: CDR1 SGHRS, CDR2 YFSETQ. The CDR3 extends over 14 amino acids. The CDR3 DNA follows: TGCGCCAGCAGCTTGAATGGGCCGGAAGAGACCCAGTACTTC. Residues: CASSLNGPEETQYF.

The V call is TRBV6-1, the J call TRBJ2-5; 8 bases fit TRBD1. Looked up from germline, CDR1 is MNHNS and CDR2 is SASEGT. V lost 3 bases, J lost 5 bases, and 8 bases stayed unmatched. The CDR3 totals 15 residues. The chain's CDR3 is CASSDDRGRHETQYF. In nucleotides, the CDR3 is TGTGCCAGCAGTGACGACAGGGGCCGGCACGAGACCCAGTACTTC.

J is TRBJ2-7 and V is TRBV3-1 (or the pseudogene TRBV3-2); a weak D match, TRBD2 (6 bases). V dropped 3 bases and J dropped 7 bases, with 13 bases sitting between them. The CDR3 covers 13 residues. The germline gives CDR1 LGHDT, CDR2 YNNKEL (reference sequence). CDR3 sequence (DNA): TGTGCCAGCAGCCACCTCGCCGCGGGGGAGCAGTACTTC. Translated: CASSHLAAGEQYF.

This chain's CDR3 is CASSAGPIQETQYF. The CDR3 nucleotides read TGTGCCAGCAGCGCAGGTCCAATCCAAGAGACCCAGTACTTC. The chain links TRBV9 to TRBJ2-5; D unclear. Germline CDR1 SGDLS, CDR2 YYNGEE. This CDR3 region has 14 residues. V lost 3 bases to trimming and J lost 1 base, with 10 bases between them.

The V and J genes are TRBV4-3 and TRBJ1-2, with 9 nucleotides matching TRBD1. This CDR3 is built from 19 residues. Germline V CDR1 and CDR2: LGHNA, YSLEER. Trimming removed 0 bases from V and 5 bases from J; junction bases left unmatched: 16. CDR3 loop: CASSQDEYPRQGVIYGYTF. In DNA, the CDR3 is TGCGCCAGCAGCCAAGACGAATACCCCAGACAGGGGGTTATTTATGGCTACACCTTC.

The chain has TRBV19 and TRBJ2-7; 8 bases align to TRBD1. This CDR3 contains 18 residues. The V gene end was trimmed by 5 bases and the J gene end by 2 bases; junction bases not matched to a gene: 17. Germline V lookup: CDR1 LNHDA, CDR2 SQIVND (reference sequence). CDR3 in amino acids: CASSLNRRQGREAYEQYF. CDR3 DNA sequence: TGTGCCAGTAGTCTAAACAGGCGACAGGGGCGGGAAGCCTACGAGCAGTACTTC.

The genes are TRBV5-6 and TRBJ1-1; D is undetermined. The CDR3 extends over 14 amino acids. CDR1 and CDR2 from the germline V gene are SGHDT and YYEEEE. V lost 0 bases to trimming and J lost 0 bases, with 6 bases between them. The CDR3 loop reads CASSLVTVNTEAFF. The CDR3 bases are TGTGCCAGCAGCTTGGTCACGGTGAACACTGAAGCTTTCTTT.

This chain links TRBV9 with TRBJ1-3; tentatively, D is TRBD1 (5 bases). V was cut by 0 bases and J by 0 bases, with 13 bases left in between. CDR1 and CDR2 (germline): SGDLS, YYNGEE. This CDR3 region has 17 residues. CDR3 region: CASSVEARGYSGNTIYF. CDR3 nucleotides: TGTGCCAGCAGCGTAGAGGCCCGGGGGTACTCTGGAAACACCATATATTTT.

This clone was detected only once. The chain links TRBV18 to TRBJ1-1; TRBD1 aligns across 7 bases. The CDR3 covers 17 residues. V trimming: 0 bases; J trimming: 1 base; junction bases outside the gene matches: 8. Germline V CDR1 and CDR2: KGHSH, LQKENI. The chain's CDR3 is CASSPPVSGQKNTEAFF. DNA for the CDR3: TGTGCCAGCTCACCACCGGTATCGGGACAGAAGAACACTGAAGCTTTCTTT.

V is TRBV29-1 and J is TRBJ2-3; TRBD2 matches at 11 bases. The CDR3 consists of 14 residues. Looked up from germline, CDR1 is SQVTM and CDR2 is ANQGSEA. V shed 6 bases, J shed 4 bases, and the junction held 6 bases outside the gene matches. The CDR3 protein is CSVRLAGRADTQYF. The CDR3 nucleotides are TGCAGCGTCCGACTAGCGGGAAGGGCAGATACGCAGTATTTT.

The CDR3 protein is CASSPVPGQINNQPQHF. The CDR3 region has the DNA TGTGCCAGCTCACCCGTGCCGGGACAGATCAACAATCAGCCCCAGCATTTT. V gene TRBV18 combines with J gene TRBJ1-5; TRBD1 agrees at 7 bases. Germline values: CDR1 KGHSH, CDR2 LQKENI. The CDR3 has 17 residues. V gave up 3 bases and J gave up 3 bases; unmatched junction bases: 11.